This T cell receptor beta chain was captured by sequencing in a study of blood T cell repertoires in COVID-19. For the study at large: Italy, Spain and the United States were the sources of the convalescent and acute COVID-19 samples. Sources were T cells, B-cell-depleted T cells, or PBMCs; the material itself was cDNA or gDNA.

CDR3 size: 13 residues. V shed 6 bases and J shed 3 bases, with 11 bases lying between them. Germline CDR1 MNHEY, CDR2 SVGAGI. As processed by the authors: Reference gene primer amplification gave nucleated cell count estimates. Libraries were prepared by immunoSEQ multiplex PCR; TCRdb keeps only in-frame clonotypes and omits some of them. That table is the source of V, J and clone size, and D and trimming were worked out from the DNA. This table has about 150,000 clones, 82% appearing once. The chain recombines TRBV6-5 with TRBJ1-2; no clear D gene. This receptor was obtained from a human donor with acute or convalescent COVID-19. The donor label of this sample is uncertain. The specimen was peripheral blood. The CDR3 protein is CASSRDEDYGYTF. The CDR3 DNA sequence: TGTGCCAGCAGCCGCGACGAGGACTATGGCTACACCTTC.